This TCR beta chain derives from a study of EBV T-cell therapy then PD-1 blockade in nasopharyngeal carcinoma. The CDR3 contains 14 residues. Trimming removed 4 bases from V and 7 bases from J, with 12 bases in between. Germline-derived CDR1 and CDR2 are SGDLS and YYNGEE. As to time point: 266 days after commencement of treatment, after nivolumab therapy. The treatment here: AdE1-LMPpoly-expanded autologous EBV-specific T-cell therapy followed by anti-PD-1 nivolumab. Only in-frame clones appear in the TCRdb table, and some are missing; sequencing was by immunoSEQ multiplex PCR. The sample carries over 20,000 clones, around 84% recorded once. To note about this clone: Its antigen is not known.

The receptor was isolated from a man in his forties with nasopharyngeal carcinoma. This specimen consisted of CD8+ T cells from blood, obtained around day 270 from a patient whose treatment included autologous EBV-specific T cells and nivolumab. The V gene is TRBV9, the J gene TRBJ1-6; no definite D call. The CDR3 is CASSPRRANSPLHF. DNA of the CDR3: TGTGCCAGCAGCCCCCGGCGGGCAAATTCACCCCTCCACTTT. The complete variable domain, with remaining parts taken from reference TRBV9 and TRBJ1-6, reads DSGVTQTPKHLITATGQRVTLRCSPRSGDLSVYWYQQSLDQGLQFLIQYYNGEERAKGNILERFSAQQFPDLHSELNLSSLELGDSALYFCASSPRRANSPLHFGNGTRLTVT.